One and the same sample provided the 15 T cell receptor beta chains below, sequenced in a study of healthy donors' naive CD4 and CD8 T cells. TCR libraries were built from 400 to 650 ng of total RNA by linear amplification. TCRdb used MiXCR to reprocess the reads, holding one entry per CDR3 protein. The sample has approximately 180,000 distinct CDR3 sequences, 74% seen once. Sequencing used naive CD4+ and CD8+ T cells sorted from blood, pooled from several donors. The receptors derive from a pool of human donors in good health; the sample pools cells from several healthy donors.

The chain carries TRBV12-3 or TRBV12-4 and TRBJ2-3; no reliable D call. The CDR3 consists of 12 residues. Deletions cut 3 bases from V and 3 bases from J, with 4 bases between. CDR3 sequence reads: CASSFRTDTQYF. The CDR3 nucleotides read TGTGCCAGCAGTTTCAGGACAGATACGCAGTATTTT.

The chain employs TRBV29-1 and TRBJ1-2, with a tentative D call TRBD1 (5 bases). Trimming pared 7 bases from V and 3 bases from J, leaving 12 bases between. The length of the CDR3 is 12 residues. CDR1 and CDR2 from the germline V gene are SQVTM and ANQGSEA. The CDR3 here is CSAPEGDYGYTF. The CDR3 DNA reads as TGCAGCGCTCCCGAAGGGGACTATGGCTACACCTTC.

The V gene is TRBV27, the J gene TRBJ2-5; 7 bases fit TRBD1. The length of the CDR3 is 16 residues. Germline assignment: CDR1 MNHEY and CDR2 SMNVEV (reference sequence). V dropped 5 bases and J dropped 2; count of bases not matched to a gene: 11. CDR3: CASSLAPGQIQETQYF. In DNA form, the CDR3 reads TGTGCCAGCAGTCTAGCCCCGGGACAGATTCAAGAGACCCAGTACTTC.

This chain uses TRBV5-6 with TRBJ2-3; D ambiguous. The ends were cut back, 0 bases at V and 0 bases at J, with 5 bases in the middle. CDR3 size: 14 residues. Germline assignment: CDR1 SGHDT and CDR2 YYEEEE. As DNA, the CDR3 is TGTGCCAGCAGCTTGGGACCGAGCACAGATACGCAGTATTTT. Its translation is CASSLGPSTDTQYF.

The chain couples TRBV18 to TRBJ2-1, with D unresolved. This CDR3 has 17 residues. Germline V CDR1 and CDR2: KGHSH, LQKENI. Trimming shortened V by 4 bases and J by 0 bases, and 16 bases separated the two germline ends. The CDR3 coding sequence is TGTGCCAGCTCACATGATCCCAGGCACAGCTCCTACAATGAGCAGTTCTTC. Translation: CASSHDPRHSSYNEQFF.

This chain uses TRBV5-6 with TRBJ2-5; 10 positions agree with TRBD1. J lost 5 bases, V lost 4 bases, and 11 bases had no gene match. The germline V gene has CDR1 SGHDT and CDR2 YYEEEE. This CDR3 has 16 residues. CDR3 DNA: TGTGCCAGCAGCCGATTGGGACAGGGGAGCGAGGAGACCCAGTACTTC. It yields the protein CASSRLGQGSEETQYF.

The V and J genes are TRBV5-1 and TRBJ2-7; 7 nucleotides align to TRBD2. The germline CDR1 and CDR2 sequences are SGHRS and YFSETQ. The CDR3 is 15 amino acids. The V and J ends lost 3 bases and 0 bases, in that order; junction bases with no gene match: 6. For the CDR3, the DNA is TGCGCCAGCAGCTATTCTAGCGGAGCCTCCTACGAGCAGTACTTC. Its protein product is CASSYSSGASYEQYF.

This clonotype has more than one count but fewer than ten. CDR3 sequence reads: CASSIGQEAKNIQYF. The CDR3 DNA sequence: TGTGCCAGTAGTATAGGACAGGAAGCCAAAAACATTCAGTACTTC. The J gene is TRBJ2-4, the V gene TRBV19, with D possibly matching TRBD1 (6 bases). V was pared by 1 base and J by 0 bases, with 7 bases between. The CDR3 consists of 15 residues. The germline CDR1 and CDR2 sequences are LNHDA and SQIVND (reference sequence).

The chain couples TRBV27 to TRBJ2-7; either TRBD1 or TRBD2 may fit D (5 bases each). CDR1 is MNHEY, CDR2 SMNVEV, per germline (reference sequence). The germline V and J ends were trimmed by 4 bases and 5 bases, with 9 bases remaining between them. The CDR3 contains 12 residues. The CDR3 is CASSSGRHEQYF. The CDR3 nucleotides read TGTGCCAGCAGTTCAGGGAGACACGAGCAGTACTTC.

The V and J genes are TRBV20-1 and TRBJ2-7; possible D gene TRBD2, 5 bases. Trimming cost V 3 bases and J 4 bases, with 13 bases left between them. There are 13 residues in the CDR3. Germline loops: CDR1 DFQATT, CDR2 SNEGSKA (reference sequence). The CDR3 nucleotides read TGCAGTGCTAGCCCCAGCGGCGTGTACGAGCAGTACTTC. This encodes CSASPSGVYEQYF.

This sequence joins TRBV18 and TRBJ2-7, with D perhaps matching TRBD1 (6 bases). The germline V gene encodes CDR1 KGHSH and CDR2 LQKENI. With 2 bases removed from V and 1 base from J, the gap between germline ends came to 12 bases. CDR3 size: 15 residues. CDR3 sequence reads: CASSPVQGWSYEQYF. As DNA, the CDR3 is TGTGCCAGCTCACCAGTCCAGGGGTGGTCCTACGAGCAGTACTTC.

This chain uses TRBV15 with TRBJ2-1; TRBD2 matches at 7 bases. V lost 0 bases to trimming and J lost 9 bases; unmatched junction nucleotides: 14. This CDR3 has 17 residues. Germline V gene data show CDR1 as LNHNV and CDR2 as YYDKDF (reference sequence). The CDR3, as DNA: TGTGCCACCAGCAGAGATCTCCTGAGGGAGGGCCGCAGTGAGCAGTTCTTC. Protein sequence: CATSRDLLREGRSEQFF.

The chain recombines TRBV6-5 with TRBJ2-1, with D tentatively TRBD1 (10 bases). Germline loops: CDR1 MNHEY, CDR2 SVGAGI. The CDR3 is made up of 18 amino acids. The V and J ends lost 7 bases and 2 bases respectively, with 24 bases between them. This CDR3 is CASNRQGAGTSPYNEQFF. The CDR3 DNA reads as TGTGCCAGCAATAGACAGGGGGCAGGGACTAGCCCCTACAATGAGCAGTTCTTC.

The chain links TRBV4-3 to TRBJ2-5; 10 nucleotides align to TRBD2. The CDR3 is made up of 17 amino acids. Germline values: CDR1 LGHNA, CDR2 YSLEER. J lost 1 base, V lost 0 bases, and 5 bases had no gene match. The CDR3 region is CASSQDESGRAQETQYF. The CDR3 DNA sequence: TGCGCCAGCAGCCAAGATGAGAGCGGGAGGGCCCAAGAGACCCAGTACTTC.

The rearrangement links TRBV19 to TRBJ2-7; D may correspond to TRBD1 or TRBD2 (5 bases each). V was trimmed by 6 bases and J by 2 bases, leaving 17 bases between them. The CDR3 has 15 amino acids. Germline CDR1 and CDR2: LNHDA and SQIVND (reference sequence). The CDR3 DNA follows: TGTGCCAGTAGCCCCGGGACCGGGAACACCTACGAGCAGTACTTC. This sequence encodes CASSPGTGNTYEQYF.